The 10 T cell receptor beta chains in this list originate from one sample, sequenced in a study of siplizumab effects on memory and regulatory T cells. The data were produced by immunoSEQ multiplex PCR, yet TCRdb's version contains in-frame clones alone and is incomplete. The sample lists roughly 97,000 clones, 85% to 95% seen once, with approximately 0.67% in the top ten. Sequencing input: Tregs sorted from blood. The receptors were sampled from a human donor in good health.

In this sample, this clone turned up a few times. The V gene is TRBV4-2, the J gene TRBJ2-2, with a weak D call TRBD2 (7 bases). The germline CDR1 and CDR2 sequences are LGHNA and YNFKEQ. This CDR3 has 18 amino acids. Trimming took 0 bases from V and 8 from J, leaving 22 bases between them. The DNA of the CDR3 is TGTGCCAGCAGCCAAGAAAACTGGCGGGGGCCCGTTGCGGGGGAGCTGTTTTTT. It translates to CASSQENWRGPVAGELFF.

The chain joins TRBV12-5 to TRBJ1-2; a weak D match, TRBD1 (5 bases). This CDR3 comprises 13 residues. Germline CDR1 LGHNT, CDR2 FRNRAP. V lost 5 bases and J 8 bases, leaving 15 bases between the germline ends. CDR3 loop: CASGVLGTRGYTF. CDR3 DNA sequence: TGTGCTAGTGGTGTCCTTGGGACGCGCGGCTACACCTTC.

This clone has only one observation. This chain links TRBV5-1 with TRBJ1-6, with D maybe TRBD1 (6 bases). This CDR3 region has 15 residues. V was pared by 3 bases and J by 6 bases, with 13 bases between. Germline values: CDR1 SGHRS, CDR2 YFSETQ. CDR3: CASSSLTGPNSPLHF. The CDR3 coding sequence is TGCGCCAGCAGCTCCCTGACAGGCCCTAATTCACCCCTCCACTTT. The variable domain in full, with the rest retrieved from reference TRBV5-1 and TRBJ1-6, is KAGVTQTPRYLIKTRGQQVTLSCSPISGHRSVSWYQQTPGQGLQFLFEYFSETQRNKGNFPGRFSGRQFSNSRSEMNVSTLELGDSALYLCASSSLTGPNSPLHFGNGTRLTVT.

The chain recombines TRBV7-9 with TRBJ2-1; TRBD2 might be the D (6 bases). This CDR3 spans 12 amino acids. Germline CDR1 reads SEHNR; CDR2 reads FQNEAQ (reference sequence). V shed 5 bases and J shed 8 bases, with 10 bases lying between them. CDR3 residues: CASSPLADEQFF. CDR3 sequence (DNA): TGTGCCAGCAGCCCACTAGCCGATGAGCAGTTCTTC. Full variable domain (rest looked up from reference TRBV7-9 and TRBJ2-1): DTGVSQNPRHKITKRGQNVTFRCDPISEHNRLYWYRQTLGQGPEFLTYFQNEAQLEKSRLLSDRFSAERPKGSFSTLEIQRTEQGDSAMYLCASSPLADEQFFGPGTRLTVL.

V and J are TRBV5-4 and TRBJ1-4; D remains unclear. The CDR3 runs 13 residues. The germline V gene has CDR1 SGHNT and CDR2 YYREEE (reference sequence). Trimming took off 0 bases at V and 4 bases at J, with 4 bases between the two ends. The CDR3 nucleotides read TGTGCCAGCAGCTTGGCCGGTAATGAAAAACTGTTTTTT. Amino acids: CASSLAGNEKLFF. The whole variable domain, filled in from reference TRBV5-4 and TRBJ1-4, reads ETGVTQSPTHLIKTRGQQVTLRCSSQSGHNTVSWYQQALGQGPQFIFQYYREEENGRGNFPPRFSGLQFPNYSSELNVNALELDDSALYLCASSLAGNEKLFFGSGTQLSVL.

This clone has just one count. The rearrangement joins TRBV29-1 to TRBJ2-5, with TRBD2 as a possible D gene (5 bases). Germline-derived CDR1 and CDR2 are SQVTM and ANQGSEA. Trimming took off 4 bases at V and 5 bases at J, with 17 bases between the two ends. CDR3 length: 14 residues. The CDR3 nucleotides read TGCAGCGTTGGGGGTTGGGAGAATAGGGAGACCCAGTACTTC. This gives the protein CSVGGWENRETQYF.

This clone appeared a few times. The genes are TRBV4-1 and TRBJ1-1; D gene unclear. Germline V CDR1 and CDR2: MGHRA, YSYEKL. This CDR3 has 14 amino acids. The V end lost 7 bases, the J end lost 4 bases, and 16 bases lay between the germline ends. The CDR3 coding sequence is TGCGCCAGCATCAATGTCGGGGAGCGCACTGAAGCTTTCTTT. Its translation: CASINVGERTEAFF.

The V and J genes are TRBV4-1 and TRBJ1-5; D uncertain. Trimming shortened V by 0 bases and J by 6 bases, and 6 bases separated the two germline ends. CDR1 is MGHRA, CDR2 YSYEKL, per germline. The CDR3 has 13 residues. The chain's CDR3 is CASSQDQGQPQHF. CDR3 in DNA: TGCGCCAGCAGCCAAGATCAAGGTCAGCCCCAGCATTTT.

The chain combines TRBV5-6 with TRBJ2-7; 10 nucleotides agree with TRBD1. This CDR3 spans 13 amino acids. Looked up from germline, CDR1 is SGHDT and CDR2 is YYEEEE. Trimming took 0 bases from V and 9 from J; bases not matched to a gene: 3. The CDR3 loop is CASSLGQGAMQYF. The CDR3 DNA sequence: TGTGCCAGCAGCTTGGGACAGGGGGCAATGCAGTACTTC.

J is TRBJ1-1 and V is TRBV9, with no clear D. The CDR3 has 13 amino acids. Germline V lookup: CDR1 SGDLS, CDR2 YYNGEE. V was cut by 5 bases and J by 0 bases, with 8 bases left in between. CDR3 DNA: TGTGCCAGCAGGGAGGGTTTGAACACTGAAGCTTTCTTT. This codes for CASREGLNTEAFF.